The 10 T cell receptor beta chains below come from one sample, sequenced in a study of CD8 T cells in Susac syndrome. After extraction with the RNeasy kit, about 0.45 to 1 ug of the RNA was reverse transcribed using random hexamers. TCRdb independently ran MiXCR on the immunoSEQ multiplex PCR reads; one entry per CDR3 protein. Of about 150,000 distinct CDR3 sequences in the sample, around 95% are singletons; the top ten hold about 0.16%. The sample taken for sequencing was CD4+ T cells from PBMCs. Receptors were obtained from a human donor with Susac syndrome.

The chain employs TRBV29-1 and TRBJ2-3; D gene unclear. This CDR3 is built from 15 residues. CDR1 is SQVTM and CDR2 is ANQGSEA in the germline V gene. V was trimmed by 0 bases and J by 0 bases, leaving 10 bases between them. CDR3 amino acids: CSVEDYSRSTDTQYF. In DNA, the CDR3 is TGCAGCGTTGAAGATTACAGCAGGAGCACAGATACGCAGTATTTT.

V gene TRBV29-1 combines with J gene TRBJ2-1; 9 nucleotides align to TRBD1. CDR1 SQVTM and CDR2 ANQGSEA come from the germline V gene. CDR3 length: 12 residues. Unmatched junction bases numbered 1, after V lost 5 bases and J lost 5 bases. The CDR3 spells CSVRQGDNEQFF. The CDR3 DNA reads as TGCAGCGTTAGACAGGGGGACAATGAGCAGTTCTTC.

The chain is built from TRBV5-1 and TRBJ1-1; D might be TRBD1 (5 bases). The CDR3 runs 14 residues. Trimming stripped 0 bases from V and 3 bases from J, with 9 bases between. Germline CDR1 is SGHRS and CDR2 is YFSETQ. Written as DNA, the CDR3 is TGCGCCAGCAGCTTGGAGGACATGGACACTGAAGCTTTCTTT. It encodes CASSLEDMDTEAFF.

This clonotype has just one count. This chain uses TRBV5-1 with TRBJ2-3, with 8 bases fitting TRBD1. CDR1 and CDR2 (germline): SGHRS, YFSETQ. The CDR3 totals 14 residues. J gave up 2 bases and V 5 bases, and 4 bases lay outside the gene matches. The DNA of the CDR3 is TGCGCCAGCAGTTCGGGACAGGTCACAGATACGCAGTATTTT. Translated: CASSSGQVTDTQYF. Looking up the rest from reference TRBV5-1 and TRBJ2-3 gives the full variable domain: KAGVTQTPRYLIKTRGQQVTLSCSPISGHRSVSWYQQTPGQGLQFLFEYFSETQRNKGNFPGRFSGRQFSNSRSEMNVSTLELGDSALYLCASSSGQVTDTQYFGPGTRLTVL.

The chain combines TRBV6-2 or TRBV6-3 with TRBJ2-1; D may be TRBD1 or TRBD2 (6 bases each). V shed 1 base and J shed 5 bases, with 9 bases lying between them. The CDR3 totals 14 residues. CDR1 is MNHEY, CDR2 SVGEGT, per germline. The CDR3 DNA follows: TGTGCCAGCAGTTACTGGGGGGCCAACAATGAGCAGTTCTTC. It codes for CASSYWGANNEQFF.

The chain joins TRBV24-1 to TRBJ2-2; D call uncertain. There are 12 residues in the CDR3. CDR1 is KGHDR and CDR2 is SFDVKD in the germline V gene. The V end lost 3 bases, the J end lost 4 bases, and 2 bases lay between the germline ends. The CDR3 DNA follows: TGTGCCACCAGTGATCCCACCGGGGAGCTGTTTTTT. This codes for CATSDPTGELFF.

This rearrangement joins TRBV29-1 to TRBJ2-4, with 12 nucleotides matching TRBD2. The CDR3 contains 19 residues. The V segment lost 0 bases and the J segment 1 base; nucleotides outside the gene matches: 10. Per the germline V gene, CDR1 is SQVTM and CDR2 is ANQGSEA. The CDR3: CSVEDLRLAGGRAKNIQYF. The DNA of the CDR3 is TGCAGCGTTGAAGATCTGCGGCTAGCGGGGGGGCGGGCCAAAAACATTCAGTACTTC.

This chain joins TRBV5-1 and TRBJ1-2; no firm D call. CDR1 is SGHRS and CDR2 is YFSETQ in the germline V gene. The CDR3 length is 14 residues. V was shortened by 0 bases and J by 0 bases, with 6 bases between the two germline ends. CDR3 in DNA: TGCGCCAGCAGCTTGGAGCGTTCTAACTATGGCTACACCTTC. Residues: CASSLERSNYGYTF. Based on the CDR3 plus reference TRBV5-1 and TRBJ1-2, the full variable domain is KAGVTQTPRYLIKTRGQQVTLSCSPISGHRSVSWYQQTPGQGLQFLFEYFSETQRNKGNFPGRFSGRQFSNSRSEMNVSTLELGDSALYLCASSLERSNYGYTFGSGTRLTVV.

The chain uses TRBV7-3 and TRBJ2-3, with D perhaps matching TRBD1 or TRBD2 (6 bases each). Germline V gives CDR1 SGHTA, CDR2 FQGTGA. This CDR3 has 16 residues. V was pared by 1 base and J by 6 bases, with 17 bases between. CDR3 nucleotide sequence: TGTGCCAGCAGCTTAATGTCGGGGGCCCGAAGGGATACGCAGTATTTT. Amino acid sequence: CASSLMSGARRDTQYF.

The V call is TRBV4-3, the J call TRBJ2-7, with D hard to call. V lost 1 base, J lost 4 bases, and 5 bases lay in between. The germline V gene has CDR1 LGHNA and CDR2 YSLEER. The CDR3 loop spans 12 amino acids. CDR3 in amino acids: CASSQGLYEQYF. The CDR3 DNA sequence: TGCGCCAGCAGCCAAGGGCTTTACGAGCAGTACTTC.